One sample yielded the 3 T cell receptor beta chains listed below, sequenced in a study of brain T cells in children with intractable seizures. Time point given: blood from clinic visit 5 months post-surgery; TSC patient then seizure free. Repertoires were generated with immunoSEQ multiplex PCR, while TCRdb's copy carries only in-frame clones and drops some. The sample has 340,000 or so clones; over 90% are singletons. The specimen was peripheral blood, collected 4 to 5 months after surgery. All receptors derive from a boy less than two years old with tuberous sclerosis and intractable seizures.

The chain carries TRBV7-9 and TRBJ1-2, with 7 bases lining up with TRBD1. The V gene's germline CDR1 is SEHNR and CDR2 FQNEAQ (reference sequence). The J segment lost 0 bases and the V segment lost 4 bases, leaving 2 bases of the junction unmatched. CDR3 length: 14 residues. The CDR3 nucleotides read TGTGCCAGCAGCTACCAGGGGGCTAACTATGGCTACACCTTC. Protein sequence: CASSYQGANYGYTF.

The chain employs TRBV7-8 and TRBJ2-1, with 12 bases identical to TRBD2. From germline, CDR1 is SGHVS and CDR2 FQNEAQ. The ends lost 5 bases at V and 4 bases at J; junction bases unmatched: 3. This CDR3 spans 15 amino acids. Here the CDR3 DNA reads TGTGCCAGCAGCCCCCTAGCGGGAGGGTACAATGAGCAGTTCTTC. Encoded protein: CASSPLAGGYNEQFF.

CDR3 nucleotides: TGTGCCAGCAGGGGATCCCCTGGGTACGAGCAGTACTTC. It translates to CASRGSPGYEQYF. V usage is TRBV6-5 and J usage is TRBJ2-7; the D is unclear. The CDR3 has 13 residues. V lost 6 bases, J lost 4 bases, and 13 bases lay in between. Germline V gives CDR1 MNHEY, CDR2 SVGAGI.